Below, one T cell receptor beta chain is given with its context. This may stem from a read error, because a much larger clone lies one nucleotide away. The data originate from a study of Graves' ophthalmopathy and Graves' hyperthyroidism. Amplification of the TCR beta CDR3 regions used RNA transcripts (as template). The first-round RT-PCR employed HTBI primers together with the Qiagen OneStep RT-PCR kit. A multiplex PCR was then performed as the second round. One entry per CDR3 protein, called by TCRdb with MiXCR from the multiplex PCR reads. In the table there are about 700,000 distinct CDR3 sequences, roughly 40% of which are singletons. Germline CDR1 and CDR2: MGHDK and SYGVNS. CDR3 size: 14 residues.

This receptor was obtained from an adult man with Graves' ophthalmopathy. The gene calls are TRBV25-1 and TRBJ2-7, with 10 bases aligning to TRBD2. The sample consisted of peripheral blood. CDR3 coding DNA: TGTGCCAGCAGCCCCGGGACTAGCGCCTACGAGCAGTGCTTC. This encodes CASSPGTSAYEQCF.